These 13 T cell receptor beta chains were all obtained from the same sample, sequenced in a study of T cell clonality in common variable immunodeficiency. Sequencing was performed with immunoSEQ multiplex PCR; in TCRdb, only in-frame clones are kept and a portion is missing. The sample contains around 55,000 clones, none of them singletons. The material sequenced was peripheral blood mononuclear cells. These receptors all come from a person aged 18 to 75 in good health.

In the case of this clone: The read ends 3 residues before the CDR3 terminus; that terminus is restored from the germline J gene. The gene calls are TRBV18 and TRBJ1-1; no clear D. Germline lookup yields CDR1 KGHSH and CDR2 LQKENI. The CDR3 is 15 amino acids. Trimming removed 4 bases at V and 3 bases at J, with 15 bases between. The CDR3 protein is CASSLNVPRDTEAFF. The sequenced part of the CDR3 DNA is TGTGCCAGCTCACTAAACGTCCCCCGGGACACTGAA.

This clone was counted only a few times. The CDR3 DNA, read in part, is TGTGCCAGCAGCGCCGAGACAGGGCAGAACACTGAA. This codes for CASSAETGQNTE. The full CDR3 sequence reads CASSAETGQNTEAFF. This chain uses TRBV7-6 with TRBJ1-1; 7 bases line up with TRBD1. The read gets to within 3 residues of the CDR3 end, and the germline J gene fills in the rest. J was trimmed by 1 base and V by 5 bases; bases with no gene match: 7. The germline CDR1 and CDR2 sequences are SGHVS and FNYEAQ. The CDR3 totals 15 residues.

This clone has a count of ten or more. The read is 3 residues too short to cover the CDR3 end, so that end is filled in from the germline J gene. The rearrangement joins TRBV6-2 or TRBV6-3 to TRBJ2-2, with D perhaps TRBD1 (5 bases). This CDR3 spans 16 amino acids. V lost 1 base to trimming and J lost 7 bases, with 16 bases between them. The germline V gene encodes CDR1 MNHEY and CDR2 SVGEGT. Partial CDR3 DNA: TGTGCCAGCAGTTACTTCCACGTCCAAAGGGGCGGGGAG. Its translation is CASSYFHVQRGGE. The complete CDR3 protein is CASSYFHVQRGGELFF.

Only a few counts were recorded for this clone. Coverage ceases 3 residues before the CDR3 finishes, and the germline J gene fills in the end. This rearrangement joins TRBV6-1 to TRBJ2-3; D ambiguous. The CDR3 length is 13 residues. Germline CDR1 MNHNS, CDR2 SASEGT. The CDR3 DNA, read in part, is TGTGCCAGCAGTGAACTCAGTCAAGAGACG. It specifies CASSELSQET. The CDR3 reads in full as CASSELSQETQYF.

Comment on this clone: With the read ending 3 residues before the CDR3 end, the germline J gene is used to fill in that end. The V and J genes are TRBV18 and TRBJ2-4; 9 positions agree with TRBD1. The germline CDR1 and CDR2 sequences are KGHSH and LQKENI. The CDR3 sequence is 16 residues long. The CDR3 sequence is CASSPGGTGSYYGQYF. The sequenced part of the CDR3 DNA is TGTGCCAGCTCACCAGGGGGGACAGGGAGCTACTATGGT.

In its sample, this clone was seen many times. The CDR3 region is CASSLGTYEQYF. The part of the CDR3 DNA that was read is TGTGCCAGCAGCTTAGGGACTTACGAG. This sequence joins TRBV7-9 and TRBJ2-7; maybe TRBD2 (5 bases). The read halts 3 residues ahead of the CDR3 end, with the missing end drawn from the germline J gene. Germline V gives CDR1 SEHNR, CDR2 FQNEAQ (reference sequence). The germline V and J ends were trimmed by 1 base and 4 bases, with 5 bases remaining between them. This CDR3 region has 12 residues.

This clone was detected a few times. Read sequence stops 3 residues before the CDR3 end, and the germline J gene provides the missing end. The V call is TRBV5-1, the J call TRBJ2-2, with 12 bases aligning to TRBD1. The CDR3 is 15 amino acids. The germline CDR1 and CDR2 sequences are SGHRS and YFSETQ. CDR3 loop: CASSLGDRGPEKLFF. Partial CDR3 DNA: TGCGCCAGCAGCTTGGGGGACAGGGGGCCTGAAAAG.

This clone was counted at least ten times. The read falls 3 residues short of the CDR3 end, and the missing part is taken from the germline J gene. Other DNA sequences in the sample encode the same CDR3. V is TRBV5-6 and J is TRBJ1-2; TRBD1 matches 11 bases. The CDR3 has 14 residues. Per germline, CDR1 SGHDT and CDR2 YYEEEE. V shed 5 bases and J 4 bases; nucleotides not matched to a gene: 4. The CDR3 region is CASSSGTGGYGYTF. The CDR3 bases that were read are TGTGCCAGCAGTTCCGGGACAGGGGGCTATGGC.

This clone was picked up many times. Sequencing ends 3 residues short of the CDR3 end; the germline J gene provides the rest. The V call is TRBV6-2 or TRBV6-3, the J call TRBJ2-2; 9 bases fit TRBD1. Looked up from germline, CDR1 is MNHEY and CDR2 is SVGEGT. The CDR3 loop spans 15 amino acids. The sequenced CDR3 bases are TGTGCCAGCAGACGGACAGGGGCTGGGGCCAACGTG. Translated, it gives CASRRTGAGANV. The whole CDR3 protein is CASRRTGAGANVLFF.

This clone was counted only a few times. Germline is not matched at one junction end, which may reflect a read error. The CDR3 end is not reached by the read, which stops 3 residues before it; the germline J gene fills it in. The sample contains more than one DNA sequence encoding this CDR3. The gene calls are TRBV7-2 and TRBJ1-3; D gene ambiguous. Germline V gives CDR1 SGHTA, CDR2 FQGNSA. The length of the CDR3 is 15 residues. CDR3 amino acids: CASSLARAVGNTIYF. CDR3 bases read: TGTGCCAGCAGCTTAGCGCGGGCGGTCGGAAACACG.

This clone was recorded many times. Read sequence stops 3 residues before the CDR3 end, and the germline J gene provides the missing end. The chain has TRBV7-2 and TRBJ2-7; TRBD1 matches at 9 bases. The CDR3 contains 14 residues. J was trimmed by 5 bases and V by 4 bases; bases with no gene match: 6. Germline CDR1 SGHTA, CDR2 FQGNSA. The CDR3 region is CASSSGTGRNEQYF. CDR3 DNA, as far as it was read: TGTGCCAGCAGCTCAGGGACAGGGCGGAACGAG.

With regard to this clone: The read terminates 3 residues ahead of where the CDR3 ends, so the germline J gene completes it. This chain links TRBV19 with TRBJ2-2, with 8 positions matching TRBD1. The CDR3 runs to 16 residues. Per the germline V gene, CDR1 is LNHDA and CDR2 is SQIVND (reference sequence). CDR3 bases read: TGTGCCAGCAAAGACAGGGGTCCGGAATATAATGAAAAG. Amino acids: CASKDRGPEYNEK. The whole CDR3 sequence reads CASKDRGPEYNEKLFF. Using reference TRBV19 and TRBJ2-2 for the parts outside the CDR3, the full variable domain is DGGITQSPKYLFRKEGQNVTLSCEQNLNHDAMYWYRQDPGQGLRLIYYSQIVNDFQKGDIAEGYSVSREKKESFPLTVTSAQKNPTAFYLCASKDRGPEYNEKLFFGEGSRLTVL.

This clone was found many times. The read ends 3 residues before the CDR3 terminus; that terminus is restored from the germline J gene. This chain connects TRBV7-9 to TRBJ1-4, with D maybe TRBD1 (6 bases). Germline CDR1 and CDR2: SEHNR and FQNEAQ (reference sequence). Trimming took off 3 bases at V and 7 bases at J, with 15 bases between the two ends. The CDR3 has 15 amino acids. This CDR3 reads CASSFRQAESEKLFF. Partial CDR3 DNA: TGTGCCAGCAGCTTTAGACAGGCGGAGAGTGAAAAA. The variable domain in full, with the rest retrieved from reference TRBV7-9 and TRBJ1-4, is DTGVSQNPRHKITKRGQNVTFRCDPISEHNRLYWYRQTLGQGPEFLTYFQNEAQLEKSRLLSDRFSAERPKGSFSTLEIQRTEQGDSAMYLCASSFRQAESEKLFFGSGTQLSVL.